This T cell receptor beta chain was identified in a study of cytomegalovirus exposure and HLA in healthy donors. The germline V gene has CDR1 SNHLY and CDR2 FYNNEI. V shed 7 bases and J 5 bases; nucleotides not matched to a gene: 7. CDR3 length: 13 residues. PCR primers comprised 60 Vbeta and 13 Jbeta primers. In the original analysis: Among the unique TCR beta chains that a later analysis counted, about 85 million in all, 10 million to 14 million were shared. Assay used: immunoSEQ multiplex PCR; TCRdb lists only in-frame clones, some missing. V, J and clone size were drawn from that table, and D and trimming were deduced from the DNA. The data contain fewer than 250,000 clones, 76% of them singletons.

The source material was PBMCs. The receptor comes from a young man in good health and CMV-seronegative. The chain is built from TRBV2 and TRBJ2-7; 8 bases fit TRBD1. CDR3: CASIAGTGNEQYF. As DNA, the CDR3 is TGTGCCAGCATAGCCGGGACAGGAAACGAGCAGTACTTC.